In its sample, the clone carrying this TCR beta chain was seen many times. Its antigen is still unknown. This specimen belongs to a study of CD8 T cells in ankylosing spondylitis. Points from the study as a whole: Fewer than ten highly homologous variants made up a TCR beta motif that seemed to typify ankylosing spondylitis blood. Past studies reported some motif variants in reactive arthritis synovial fluid and blood. Reportedly, matched ankylosing spondylitis synovial fluid was significantly enriched for disease-linked clones.

For TCR beta, libraries came from quantitative 5'-RACE with molecular barcodes. TCRdb re-called the 5' RACE reads with MiXCR, one entry per CDR3 protein. The data contain approximately 140,000 distinct CDR3 sequences, 6.5% to 8.5% of them singletons. Germline V gene lookup returns CDR1 ENHRY and CDR2 SYGVKD. The CDR3 consists of 17 residues. The V and J ends lost 0 bases and 1 base respectively, with 16 bases between them. Material: synovial fluid, either unsorted or a sorted T cell fraction (not recorded which). The V and J genes are TRBV10-3 and TRBJ2-7; a weak D match, TRBD2 (5 bases). This TCR was sampled from a male donor with ankylosing spondylitis. CDR3 in DNA: TGTGCCATCAGTGAGTCGGATTATGGCGGAGGTTCCTACGAGCAGTACTTC. This sequence encodes CAISESDYGGGSYEQYF.